This entry lists 20 T cell receptor beta chains sequenced from one sample in a study of OX40 agonist ivuxolimab in advanced cancers. Profiling relied on immunoSEQ multiplex PCR, and the TCRdb table lists in-frame clones only, not all of them. This sample yields some 150,000 clones, of which under 95% are seen a single time; about 0.93% belongs to the top ten. Sequences were derived from CD4+ or CD8+ T cells sorted from blood, sampled in a trial of the OX40 agonist ivuxolimab. The source of these receptors is an adult with an advanced solid tumor such as melanoma, head and neck, liver or kidney cancer.

V and J are TRBV7-2 and TRBJ2-7; perhaps D is TRBD1 or TRBD2 (6 bases each). Trimming shortened V by 2 bases and J by 0 bases, and 14 bases separated the two germline ends. This CDR3 contains 16 residues. Germline CDR1 and CDR2: SGHTA and FQGNSA. This CDR3 reads CASSLLAGTSSYEQYF. The CDR3 region has the DNA TGTGCCAGCAGCTTACTGGCGGGGACAAGCTCCTACGAGCAGTACTTC.

The rearrangement joins TRBV5-4 to TRBJ2-7, with D unclear. The CDR3 is 11 residues long. Trimming shortened V by 1 base and J by 5 bases, and 4 bases separated the two germline ends. Germline values: CDR1 SGHNT, CDR2 YYREEE (reference sequence). The CDR3 spells CASSLFNEQYF. Here the CDR3 DNA reads TGTGCCAGCAGCTTGTTTAACGAGCAGTACTTC.

The chain recombines TRBV28 with TRBJ2-7; D is unresolved. The CDR3 contains 14 residues. V gave up 2 bases and J gave up 2 bases, with 10 bases separating them. Germline CDR1 is MDHEN and CDR2 is SYDVKM. CDR3 protein: CASSLGQATYEQYF. The CDR3 DNA reads as TGTGCCAGCAGTTTAGGGCAGGCTACCTACGAGCAGTACTTC.

V and J are TRBV6-1 and TRBJ1-6; D remains unclear. The CDR3 length is 13 residues. Between the trimmed V and J ends, which lost 2 bases and 14 bases, there was a span of 13 bases. Per the germline V gene, CDR1 is MNHNS and CDR2 is SASEGT. CDR3 nucleotide sequence: TGTGCCAGCAGTGAAACGCCAGAGACCACCCTCCACTTT. Translated, it gives CASSETPETTLHF.

The chain couples TRBV6-1 to TRBJ2-1, with 10 bases that match TRBD2. The CDR3 is 15 amino acids. Germline CDR1 reads MNHNS; CDR2 reads SASEGT. V lost 10 bases and J lost 8; bases outside the gene matches: 14. The CDR3 protein is CATSPGTSETDEQFF. CDR3 nucleotides: TGTGCCACCTCGCCCGGGACTAGCGAGACTGATGAGCAGTTCTTC.

The rearrangement joins TRBV9 to TRBJ1-5, with 9 bases fitting TRBD1. V shed 3 bases and J 5 bases; nucleotides not matched to a gene: 6. The CDR3 is made up of 15 amino acids. Germline CDR1 reads SGDLS; CDR2 reads YYNGEE. As DNA, the CDR3 is TGTGCCAGCAGCGCCGGGACAGGGAGGGATCAGCCCCAGCATTTT. Protein sequence: CASSAGTGRDQPQHF.

This sequence joins TRBV7-2 and TRBJ2-1, with D tentatively TRBD2 (6 bases). CDR3 length: 14 amino acids. Germline assignment: CDR1 SGHTA and CDR2 FQGNSA. V was clipped by 5 bases and J by 8 bases, with 16 bases between them. The CDR3 protein is CASSHGRGRHEQFF. The CDR3 DNA sequence: TGTGCCAGCAGCCATGGACGGGGGAGGCATGAGCAGTTCTTC.

The chain links TRBV15 to TRBJ2-3, with 10 nucleotides matching TRBD1. V shed 8 bases and J 4 bases; nucleotides not matched to a gene: 3. The CDR3 is 13 amino acids. CDR1 is LNHNV, CDR2 YYDKDF, per germline (reference sequence). The CDR3 nucleotides are TGTGCCACCGACAGGGGGCGAGCAGATACGCAGTATTTT. Protein sequence: CATDRGRADTQYF.

This chain joins TRBV14 and TRBJ2-1; D not certain. V was shortened by 4 bases and J by 7 bases, with 11 bases between the two germline ends. This CDR3 contains 13 residues. CDR1 SGHDN and CDR2 FVKESK come from the germline V gene. The CDR3 loop is CASSPSGRNEQFF. The CDR3 DNA follows: TGTGCCAGCAGCCCAAGTGGTAGGAATGAGCAGTTCTTC.

V usage is TRBV5-1 and J usage is TRBJ2-7; either TRBD1 or TRBD2 may fit D (7 bases each). The CDR3 totals 14 residues. The germline CDR1 and CDR2 sequences are SGHRS and YFSETQ. V lost 4 bases and J lost 4, with 15 bases in between. CDR3 amino acids: CASSVRQGGYEQYF. DNA of the CDR3: TGCGCCAGCAGCGTCAGACAGGGAGGGTACGAGCAGTACTTC.

The V call is TRBV19, the J call TRBJ1-1; D is perhaps TRBD1 (5 bases). This CDR3 region has 14 residues. Trimming stripped 7 bases from V and 5 bases from J, with 17 bases between. Germline V CDR1 and CDR2: LNHDA, SQIVND (reference sequence). Here the CDR3 reads CASIPQDGGTEAFF. Written as DNA, the CDR3 is TGTGCCAGTATCCCACAGGACGGGGGAACTGAAGCTTTCTTT.

The V and J genes are TRBV18 and TRBJ1-6, with 11 bases aligning to TRBD1. Trimming at V came to 0 bases and at J to 5 bases, leaving 0 bases not matched to a gene. Germline V lookup: CDR1 KGHSH, CDR2 LQKENI. The CDR3 is 16 residues long. The CDR3 bases are TGTGCCAGCTCACCACCGGGACAGGGGGATAATTCACCCCTCCACTTT. Protein sequence: CASSPPGQGDNSPLHF.

The chain joins TRBV29-1 to TRBJ2-3, with D possibly TRBD1 on 5 matching bases. Trimming left V 4 bases short and J 4 bases short, with 12 bases between. This CDR3 spans 13 amino acids. The germline V gene encodes CDR1 SQVTM and CDR2 ANQGSEA. CDR3 region: CSVAQGRSDTQYF. The CDR3, as DNA: TGCAGCGTTGCCCAGGGCAGGTCAGATACGCAGTATTTT.

This chain links TRBV23-1 with TRBJ1-2; tentative D call: TRBD1 (5 bases). TRBV23-1 is an ORF; its function is uncertain. CDR3 size: 12 residues. Trimming took 7 bases from V and 7 from J, leaving 13 bases between them. This chain's CDR3 is CASTQTGGGYTF. Here the CDR3 DNA reads TGCGCCAGCACCCAAACCGGGGGTGGCTACACCTTC.

This clone was detected once. The CDR3: CASRPDVSGNTIYF. CDR3 DNA sequence: TGCGCCAGCAGACCGGATGTTAGTGGAAACACCATATATTTT. The chain couples TRBV5-1 to TRBJ1-3; D remains ambiguous. The CDR3 loop spans 14 amino acids. Germline V lookup: CDR1 SGHRS, CDR2 YFSETQ. Deletions cut 5 bases from V and 3 bases from J, with 12 bases between.

The rearrangement uses TRBV19 and TRBJ1-5; 11 bases fit TRBD1. V lost 5 bases to trimming and J lost 5 bases; unmatched junction nucleotides: 11. Germline lookup yields CDR1 LNHDA and CDR2 SQIVND (reference sequence). The CDR3 consists of 17 residues. For the CDR3, the DNA is TGTGCCAGTAGTGGCGGACAGGGGGCCCGGGGGTATCAGCCCCAGCATTTT. Translating gives CASSGGQGARGYQPQHF.

The rearrangement joins TRBV5-1 to TRBJ2-1; 13 bases align to TRBD2. The germline CDR1 and CDR2 sequences are SGHRS and YFSETQ. With V trimmed by 4 bases and J by 4 bases, 5 bases remained unmatched. The CDR3 length is 16 residues. This chain's CDR3 is CASSLTLAGGYNEQFF. In DNA, the CDR3 is TGCGCCAGCAGCCTGACACTAGCGGGAGGGTACAATGAGCAGTTCTTC.

This clone appeared a single time. This sequence joins TRBV28 and TRBJ1-2, with TRBD1 as a possible D gene (5 bases). CDR3 length equals 13 residues. Deletions cut 2 bases from V and 8 bases from J, with 12 bases between. The germline gives CDR1 MDHEN, CDR2 SYDVKM. CDR3 nucleotide sequence: TGTGCCAGCAGTTTAGACAGTCTTCTGGGCTACACCTTC. This sequence encodes CASSLDSLLGYTF.

This chain joins TRBV5-4 and TRBJ2-4, with 7 nucleotides matching TRBD2. Germline loops: CDR1 SGHNT, CDR2 YYREEE (reference sequence). Trimming at V came to 4 bases and at J to 0 bases, leaving 13 bases not matched to a gene. CDR3 size: 18 residues. The CDR3 sequence: CASSQDTRLAVAKNIQYF. In nucleotides, the CDR3 is TGTGCCAGCAGCCAAGATACTCGGCTAGCGGTAGCCAAAAACATTCAGTACTTC.

The genes are TRBV6-5 and TRBJ2-7; TRBD1 might be the D (5 bases). Germline V gives CDR1 MNHEY, CDR2 SVGAGI. CDR3 length equals 14 residues. The V gene lost 2 bases and the J gene lost 0 bases, with 8 bases spanning the gap. CDR3 DNA: TGTGCCAGCAGTTACGTAGACAGCTCCTACGAGCAGTACTTC. This gives the protein CASSYVDSSYEQYF.